A selection of T cell receptor beta chains follows, all from one sample in a study of cytomegalovirus exposure and HLA in healthy donors. Sequencing was performed with immunoSEQ multiplex PCR; in TCRdb, only in-frame clones are kept and a portion is missing. The profile shows roughly 160,000 clones, 80% to 85% of them singletons. Sequencing was performed on PBMCs. These receptors were taken from a boy aged 2 to 9 in good health and CMV-seronegative. CDR3s include the opening cysteine and the closing phenylalanine or tryptophan. D genes are given only for firm matches. Clone size is stated in some rows and not others, as once, few, many or a class when expanded.

clone size: once
D gene: NA
J gene: TRBJ1-6
V gene: TRBV5-1
CDR3 protein: CASSLNPVSENSPLHF
CDR3 DNA: TGCGCCAGCAGCTTAAATCCAGTTTCGGAGAATTCACCCCTCCACTTT

clone size: NA
D gene: TRBD1
J gene: TRBJ2-1
V gene: TRBV15
CDR3 protein: CATSDGNPGQGTDEQFF
CDR3 DNA: TGTGCCACCAGCGATGGGAACCCGGGACAGGGTACCGATGAGCAGTTCTTC

clone size: NA
D gene: NA
J gene: TRBJ1-2
V gene: TRBV18
CDR3 protein: CASSPVGVEGIHYGYTF
CDR3 DNA: TGTGCCAGCTCACCAGTCGGAGTGGAGGGGATTCACTATGGCTACACCTTC

clone size: few
D gene: TRBD2
J gene: TRBJ2-1
V gene: TRBV12-5
CDR3 protein: CASSRREGNFYEQFF
CDR3 DNA: TGTGCTAGTTCTCGGAGGGAGGGGAATTTCTATGAGCAGTTCTTC

clone size: NA
D gene: NA
J gene: TRBJ2-1
V gene: TRBV29-1
CDR3 protein: CSGQGGFSYNEQFF
CDR3 DNA: TGCAGCGGGCAGGGGGGCTTCTCCTACAATGAGCAGTTCTTC

clone size: few
D gene: NA
J gene: TRBJ2-5
V gene: TRBV21-1
CDR3 protein: CASNYSSHPETQYF
CDR3 DNA: TGTGCCAGCAACTATTCTAGCCACCCGGAGACCCAGTACTTC

clone size: NA
D gene: NA
J gene: TRBJ1-2
V gene: TRBV20-1
CDR3 protein: CSARWPNGYTF
CDR3 DNA: TGCAGTGCTAGATGGCCCAATGGCTACACCTTC

clone size: once
D gene: NA
J gene: TRBJ1-5
V gene: TRBV2
CDR3 protein: CASSDRPEASNQPQHF
CDR3 DNA: TGTGCCAGCAGTGACCGTCCGGAGGCAAGCAATCAGCCCCAGCATTTT

clone size: NA
D gene: TRBD2
J gene: TRBJ2-1
V gene: TRBV11-3
CDR3 protein: CASSLGFAGLAPEEQFF
CDR3 DNA: TGTGCCAGCAGCTTAGGTTTCGCGGGACTAGCGCCCGAAGAGCAGTTCTTC

clone size: NA
D gene: TRBD1
J gene: TRBJ2-1
V gene: TRBV18
CDR3 protein: CASSPLSTGQGADNEQFF
CDR3 DNA: TGTGCCAGCTCACCCCTATCGACGGGCCAGGGGGCAGACAATGAGCAGTTCTTC

clone size: NA
D gene: TRBD1
J gene: TRBJ1-5
V gene: TRBV7-8
CDR3 protein: CASSPGRDRGVPYSNQPQHF
CDR3 DNA: TGTGCCAGCAGCCCGGGCCGGGACAGGGGCGTTCCTTATAGCAATCAGCCCCAGCATTTT

clone size: NA
D gene: TRBD2
J gene: TRBJ2-3
V gene: TRBV29-1
CDR3 protein: CSVTEGEGSPDTQYF
CDR3 DNA: TGCAGCGTGACCGAAGGGGAGGGGTCGCCAGATACGCAGTATTTT

clone size: NA
D gene: NA
J gene: TRBJ2-5
V gene: TRBV5-6
CDR3 protein: CASSLSLGLFEQYF
CDR3 DNA: TGTGCCAGCAGCTTGTCCCTAGGACTTTTTGAGCAGTACTTC

clone size: NA
D gene: NA
J gene: TRBJ1-1
V gene: TRBV5-5
CDR3 protein: CASSHGMGTEAFF
CDR3 DNA: TGTGCCAGCAGCCACGGGATGGGGACTGAAGCTTTCTTT

clone size: NA
D gene: NA
J gene: TRBJ1-2
V gene: TRBV18
CDR3 protein: CASSEIQGYTYGYTF
CDR3 DNA: TGTGCCAGCTCAGAAATACAGGGATACACATATGGCTACACCTTC

clone size: NA
D gene: NA
J gene: TRBJ2-1
V gene: TRBV7-3
CDR3 protein: CASSPGNEQFF
CDR3 DNA: TGTGCCAGCAGCCCAGGGAATGAGCAGTTCTTC

clone size: NA
D gene: TRBD1
J gene: TRBJ2-5
V gene: TRBV6-5
CDR3 protein: CASSYYRDRLETQYF
CDR3 DNA: TGTGCCAGCAGTTACTACCGGGACAGGCTGGAGACCCAGTACTTC

clone size: NA
D gene: NA
J gene: TRBJ1-1
V gene: TRBV25-1
CDR3 protein: CASSETGMANTEAFF
CDR3 DNA: TGTGCCAGCAGTGAAACAGGAATGGCGAACACTGAAGCTTTCTTT

clone size: NA
D gene: TRBD2
J gene: TRBJ2-2
V gene: TRBV18
CDR3 protein: CASSPLGGTGELFF
CDR3 DNA: TGTGCCAGCTCACCTCTCGGGGGGACCGGGGAGCTGTTTTTT

clone size: NA
D gene: TRBD1
J gene: TRBJ2-7
V gene: TRBV6-4
CDR3 protein: CASSRDRGYEQYF
CDR3 DNA: TGTGCCAGCAGTAGGGACAGGGGTTACGAGCAGTACTTC

clone size: NA
D gene: TRBD2
J gene: TRBJ2-3
V gene: TRBV7-9
CDR3 protein: CASSLKRSRTSGLDTQYF
CDR3 DNA: TGTGCCAGCAGCTTAAAGCGGAGCCGGACTAGCGGGTTGGATACGCAGTATTTT

clone size: NA
D gene: TRBD2
J gene: TRBJ2-5
V gene: TRBV15
CDR3 protein: CATSREPGGPYQETQYF
CDR3 DNA: TGTGCCACCAGCAGAGAACCGGGGGGGCCCTACCAAGAGACCCAGTACTTC

clone size: few
D gene: TRBD1
J gene: TRBJ2-5
V gene: TRBV2
CDR3 protein: CASTQTGEETQYF
CDR3 DNA: TGTGCCAGCACCCAGACAGGGGAAGAGACCCAGTACTTC